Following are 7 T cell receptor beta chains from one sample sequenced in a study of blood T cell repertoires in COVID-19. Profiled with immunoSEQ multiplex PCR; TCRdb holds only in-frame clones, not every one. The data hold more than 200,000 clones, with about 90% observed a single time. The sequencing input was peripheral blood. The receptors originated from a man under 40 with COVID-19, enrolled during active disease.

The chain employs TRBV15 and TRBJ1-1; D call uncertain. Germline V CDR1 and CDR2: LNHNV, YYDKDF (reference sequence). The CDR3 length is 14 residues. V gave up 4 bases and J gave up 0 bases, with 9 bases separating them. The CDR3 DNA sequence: TGTGCCACCAGCATACACACAGTGAACACTGAAGCTTTCTTT. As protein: CATSIHTVNTEAFF.

The CDR3 bases are TGTGCCAGCAGCCCAAGGTCAGCGCGGCATGGCTACACCTTC. As protein: CASSPRSARHGYTF. V gene TRBV27 combines with J gene TRBJ1-2, with D hard to call. V was trimmed by 6 bases and J by 6 bases, leaving 17 bases between them. The CDR3 extends over 14 amino acids. CDR1 and CDR2 from the germline V gene are MNHEY and SMNVEV (reference sequence).

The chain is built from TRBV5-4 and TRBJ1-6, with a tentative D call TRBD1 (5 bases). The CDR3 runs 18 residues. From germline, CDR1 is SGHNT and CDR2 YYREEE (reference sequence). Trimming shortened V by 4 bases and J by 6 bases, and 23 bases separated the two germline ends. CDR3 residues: CASSVAGIPIGVNSPLHF. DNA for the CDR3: TGTGCCAGCAGCGTGGCAGGGATCCCAATCGGAGTTAATTCACCCCTCCACTTT.

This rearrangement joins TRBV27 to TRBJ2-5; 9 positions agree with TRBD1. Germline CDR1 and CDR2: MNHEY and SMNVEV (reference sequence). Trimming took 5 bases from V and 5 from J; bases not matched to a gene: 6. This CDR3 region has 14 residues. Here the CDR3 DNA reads TGTGCCAGCAGTGACGACGGACAGGGGGAGACCCAGTACTTC. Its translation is CASSDDGQGETQYF.

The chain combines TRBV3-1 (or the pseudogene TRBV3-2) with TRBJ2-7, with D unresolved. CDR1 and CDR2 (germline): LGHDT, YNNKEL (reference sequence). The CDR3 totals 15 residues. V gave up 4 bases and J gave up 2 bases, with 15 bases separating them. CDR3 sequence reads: CASSPPSRSTYEQYF. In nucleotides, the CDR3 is TGTGCCAGCAGCCCACCTTCGAGGTCAACCTACGAGCAGTACTTC.

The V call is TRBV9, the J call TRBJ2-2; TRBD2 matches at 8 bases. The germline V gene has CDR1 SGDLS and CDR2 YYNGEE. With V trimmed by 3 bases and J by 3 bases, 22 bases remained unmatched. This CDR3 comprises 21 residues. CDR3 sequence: CASSGRLMSGSTSQDTGELFF. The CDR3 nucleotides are TGTGCCAGCAGCGGACGACTGATGAGCGGGAGCACCAGTCAGGACACCGGGGAGCTGTTTTTT.

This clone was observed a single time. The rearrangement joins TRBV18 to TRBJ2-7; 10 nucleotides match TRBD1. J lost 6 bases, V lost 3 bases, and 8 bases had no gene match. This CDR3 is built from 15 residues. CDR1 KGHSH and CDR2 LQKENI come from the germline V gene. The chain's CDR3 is CASSPSGQGSGEQYF. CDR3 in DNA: TGTGCCAGCTCACCCTCGGGACAGGGGAGCGGCGAGCAGTACTTC.